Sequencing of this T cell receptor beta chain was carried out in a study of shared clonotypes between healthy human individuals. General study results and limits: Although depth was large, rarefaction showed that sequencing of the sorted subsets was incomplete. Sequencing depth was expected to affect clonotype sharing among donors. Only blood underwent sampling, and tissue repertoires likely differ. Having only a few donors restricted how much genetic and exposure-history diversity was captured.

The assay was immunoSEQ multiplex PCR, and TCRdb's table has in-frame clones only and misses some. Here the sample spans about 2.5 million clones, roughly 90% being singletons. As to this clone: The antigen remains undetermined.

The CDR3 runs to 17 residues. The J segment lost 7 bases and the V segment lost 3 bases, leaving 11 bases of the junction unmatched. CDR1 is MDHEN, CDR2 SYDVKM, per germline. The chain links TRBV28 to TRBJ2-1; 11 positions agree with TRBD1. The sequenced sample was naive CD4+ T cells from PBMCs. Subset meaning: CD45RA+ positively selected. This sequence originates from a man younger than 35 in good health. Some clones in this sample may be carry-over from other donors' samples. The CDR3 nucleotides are TGTGCCAGCAGTTTGGCAGCTTGGGACAGGGGGTTTAATGAGCAGTTCTTC. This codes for CASSLAAWDRGFNEQFF.